The sequence of this T cell receptor beta chain was determined in a study of blood T cell repertoires in COVID-19. Germline V lookup: CDR1 KGHSH, CDR2 LQKENI. V lost 3 bases and J lost 0, with 8 bases in between. CDR3 length: 15 residues. This table comes from immunoSEQ multiplex PCR, and its TCRdb copy is limited to in-frame clones, with some not included. The data contain 150,000 to 180,000 clones, approximately 90% of them singletons. This receptor was taken from a middle-aged woman with acute or convalescent COVID-19. V is TRBV18 and J is TRBJ1-4; the D gene is possibly TRBD1 (5 bases). The sample comprised peripheral blood. CDR3 sequence reads: CASSPGGSTNEKLFF. The CDR3, as DNA: TGTGCCAGCTCACCGGGGGGGTCAACTAATGAAAAACTGTTTTTT.